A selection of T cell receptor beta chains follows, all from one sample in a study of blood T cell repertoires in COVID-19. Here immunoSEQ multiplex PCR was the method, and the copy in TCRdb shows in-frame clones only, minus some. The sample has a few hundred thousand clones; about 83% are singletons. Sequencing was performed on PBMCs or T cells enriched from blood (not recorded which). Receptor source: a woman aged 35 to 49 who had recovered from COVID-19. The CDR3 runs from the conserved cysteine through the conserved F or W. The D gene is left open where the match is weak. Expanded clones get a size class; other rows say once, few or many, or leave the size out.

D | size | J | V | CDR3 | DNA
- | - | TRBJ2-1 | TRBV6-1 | CASSDSTSYNEQFF | TGTGCCAGCAGTGACAGTACCTCCTACAATGAGCAGTTCTTC
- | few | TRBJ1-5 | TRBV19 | CASSRQGGQPQHF | TGTGCCAGTAGTCGTCAGGGAGGACAGCCCCAGCATTTT
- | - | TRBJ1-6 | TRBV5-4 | CASSQDRSSYNSPLHF | TGTGCCAGCAGCCAAGACCGGAGCTCCTATAATTCACCCCTCCACTTT
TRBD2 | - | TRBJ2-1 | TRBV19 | CASSIEAGGSRKGSGRARNEQFF | TGTGCCAGTAGTATAGAGGCAGGGGGCTCAAGGAAAGGGAGCGGGAGGGCCCGGAATGAGCAGTTCTTC
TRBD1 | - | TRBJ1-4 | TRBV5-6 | CASSVGTGTAHEKLFF | TGTGCCAGCAGCGTGGGGACCGGGACAGCCCATGAAAAACTGTTTTTT
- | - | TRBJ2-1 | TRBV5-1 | CASTPKAGNHEQFF | TGCGCCAGCACCCCAAAGGCGGGGAACCATGAGCAGTTCTTC
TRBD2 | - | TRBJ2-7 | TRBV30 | CAWSKPRTSGSYEQYF | TGTGCCTGGAGTAAACCTAGGACTAGCGGCTCCTACGAGCAGTACTTC
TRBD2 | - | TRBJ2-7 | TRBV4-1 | CASSQSGTSGTYEQYF | TGCGCCAGCAGCCAGTCCGGGACTAGCGGAACCTACGAGCAGTACTTC
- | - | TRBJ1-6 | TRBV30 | CAWTADSRWDNSPLHF | TGTGCCTGGACTGCGGACAGCCGGTGGGATAATTCACCCCTCCACTTT
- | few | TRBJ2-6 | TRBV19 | CASSIFAEILSGANVLTF | TGTGCCAGTAGCATATTTGCGGAGATCCTCTCTGGGGCCAACGTCCTGACTTTC
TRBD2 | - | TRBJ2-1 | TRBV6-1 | CASSEQREVNEQFF | TGTGCCAGCAGTGAACAACGGGAGGTTAATGAGCAGTTCTTC